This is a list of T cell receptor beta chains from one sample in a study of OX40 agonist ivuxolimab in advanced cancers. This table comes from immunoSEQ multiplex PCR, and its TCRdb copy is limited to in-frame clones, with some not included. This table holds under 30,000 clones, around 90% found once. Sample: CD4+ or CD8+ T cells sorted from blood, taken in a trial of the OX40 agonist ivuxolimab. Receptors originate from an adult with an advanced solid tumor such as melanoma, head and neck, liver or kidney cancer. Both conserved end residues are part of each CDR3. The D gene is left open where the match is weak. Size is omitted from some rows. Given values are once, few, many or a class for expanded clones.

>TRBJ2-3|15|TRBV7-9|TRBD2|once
CASSLGGGTTDTQYF
TGTGCCAGCAGCTTAGGGGGAGGGACCACAGATACGCAGTATTTT
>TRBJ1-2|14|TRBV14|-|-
CASSQAGPFYGYTF
TGTGCCAGCAGCCAAGCAGGGCCTTTCTATGGCTACACCTTC
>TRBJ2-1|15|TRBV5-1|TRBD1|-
CASSLNGQGAHEQFF
TGCGCCAGCAGCTTAAACGGACAGGGGGCCCATGAGCAGTTCTTC
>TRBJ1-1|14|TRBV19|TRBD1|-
CASRPTGGATEAFF
TGTGCCAGTAGGCCAACAGGGGGCGCGACTGAAGCTTTCTTT
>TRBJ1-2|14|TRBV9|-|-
CASSVAGDLYGYTF
TGTGCCAGCAGCGTAGCCGGCGACCTCTATGGCTACACCTTC
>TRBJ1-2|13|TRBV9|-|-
CASSAPSYYGYTF
TGTGCCAGCAGCGCCCCCTCCTACTATGGCTACACCTTC
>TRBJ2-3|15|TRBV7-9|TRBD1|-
CASSLGTASTDTQYF
TGTGCCAGCAGCCTCGGGACAGCCAGCACAGATACGCAGTATTTT
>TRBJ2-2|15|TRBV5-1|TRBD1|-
CASSRGTGIAGELFF
TGCGCCAGCAGCCGCGGGACAGGGATCGCGGGGGAGCTGTTTTTT
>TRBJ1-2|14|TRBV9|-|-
CASSVDGADYGYTF
TGTGCCAGCAGCGTAGACGGGGCGGACTATGGCTACACCTTC
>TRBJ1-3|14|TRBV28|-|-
CASSLVPSGNTIYF
TGTGCCAGCAGTTTGGTTCCTTCTGGAAACACCATATATTTT
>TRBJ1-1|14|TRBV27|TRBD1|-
CASSFLGGGTEAFF
TGTGCCAGCAGTTTTTTAGGGGGCGGCACTGAAGCTTTCTTT
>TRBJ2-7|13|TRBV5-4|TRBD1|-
CASSWGQGDEQYF
TGTGCCAGCAGCTGGGGACAGGGGGACGAGCAGTACTTC
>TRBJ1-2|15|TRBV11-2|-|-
CASSLVDYIGCGYTF
TGTGCCAGCAGCTTAGTGGACTATATAGGCTGTGGCTACACCTTC
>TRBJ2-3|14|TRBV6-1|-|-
CASSERRGADTQYF
TGTGCCAGCAGTGAACGGCGCGGAGCAGATACGCAGTATTTT
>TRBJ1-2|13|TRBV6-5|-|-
CASTPGGGGGYTF
TGTGCCAGCACCCCGGGGGGGGGAGGAGGCTACACCTTC
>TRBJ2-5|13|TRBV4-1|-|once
CASSLETPETQYF
TGCGCCAGCAGCCTAGAGACCCCAGAGACCCAGTACTTC
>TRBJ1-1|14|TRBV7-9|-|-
CASSLETGATEAFF
TGTGCCAGCAGCTTAGAAACCGGGGCCACTGAAGCTTTCTTT
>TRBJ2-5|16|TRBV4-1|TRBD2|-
CASSQVALAGGETQYF
TGCGCCAGCAGCCAGGTGGCACTAGCGGGAGGGGAGACCCAGTACTTC
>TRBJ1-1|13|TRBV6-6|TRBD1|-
CASSLGQAAEAFF
TGTGCCAGCAGTCTGGGACAGGCGGCTGAAGCTTTCTTT
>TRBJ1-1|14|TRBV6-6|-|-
CASSARTAGAEAFF
TGTGCCAGCAGCGCCAGGACAGCTGGCGCTGAAGCTTTCTTT
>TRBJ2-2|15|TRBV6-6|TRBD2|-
CASSYWLAGTGELFF
TGTGCCAGCAGTTACTGGCTAGCGGGCACCGGGGAGCTGTTTTTT
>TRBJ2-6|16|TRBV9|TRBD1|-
CASSAQGDGGANVLTF
TGTGCCAGCAGCGCCCAGGGGGACGGTGGGGCCAACGTCCTGACTTTC
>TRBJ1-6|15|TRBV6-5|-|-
CASSYSRGANSPLHF
TGTGCCAGCAGTTACTCAAGGGGTGCGAATTCACCCCTCCACTTT
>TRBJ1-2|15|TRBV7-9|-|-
CASSLDSGFDYGYTF
TGTGCCAGCAGCTTAGATTCGGGGTTCGACTATGGCTACACCTTC
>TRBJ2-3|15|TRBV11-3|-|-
CASSLGDTGGDTQYF
TGTGCCAGCAGCTTAGGAGATACCGGCGGAGATACGCAGTATTTT
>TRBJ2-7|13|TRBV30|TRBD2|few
CAWRPSGSYEQYF
TGTGCCTGGAGACCGAGCGGGAGCTACGAGCAGTACTTC
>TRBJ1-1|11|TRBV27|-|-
CASSRGTEAFF
TGTGCCAGCAGTCGAGGCACTGAAGCTTTCTTT
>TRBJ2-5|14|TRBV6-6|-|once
CASSPSEGQETQYF
TGTGCCAGCAGTCCGTCTGAGGGACAAGAGACCCAGTACTTC
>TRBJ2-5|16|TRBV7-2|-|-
CASSPERGPAWETQYF
TGTGCCAGCAGCCCTGAACGGGGCCCTGCTTGGGAGACCCAGTACTTC
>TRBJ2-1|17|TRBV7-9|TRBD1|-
CASSSARQGPLYNEQFF
TGTGCCAGCAGCTCAGCCCGACAGGGGCCCCTCTACAATGAGCAGTTCTTC
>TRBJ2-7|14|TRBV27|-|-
CASTRPGSSYEQYF
TGTGCCAGCACCCGACCGGGAAGCTCCTACGAGCAGTACTTC
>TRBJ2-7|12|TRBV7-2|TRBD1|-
CASSQGGQGPYF
TGCGCCAGCAGCCAAGGTGGACAGGGTCCCTACTTC
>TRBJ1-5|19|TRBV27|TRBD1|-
CASSLAGQGPLNSNQPQHF
TGTGCCAGCAGTTTGGCCGGACAGGGTCCCCTCAATAGCAATCAGCCCCAGCATTTT
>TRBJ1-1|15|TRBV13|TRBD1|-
CASSPRTGANTEAFF
TGTGCCAGCAGCCCAAGGACAGGAGCGAACACTGAAGCTTTCTTT
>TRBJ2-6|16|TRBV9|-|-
CASSVVGTSGANVLTF
TGTGCCAGCAGCGTAGTTGGGACGTCTGGGGCCAACGTCCTGACTTTC
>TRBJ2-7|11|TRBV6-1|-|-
CAGAGANEQYF
TGTGCCGGGGCGGGGGCCAACGAGCAGTACTTC